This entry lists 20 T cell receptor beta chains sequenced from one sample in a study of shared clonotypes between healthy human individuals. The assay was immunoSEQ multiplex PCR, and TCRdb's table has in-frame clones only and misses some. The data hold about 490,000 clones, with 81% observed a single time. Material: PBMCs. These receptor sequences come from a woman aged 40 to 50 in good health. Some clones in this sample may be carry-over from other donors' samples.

The CDR3 bases are TGTGCCAGTAATTCCCCAGGGTTGAACACTGAAGCTTTCTTT. It yields the protein CASNSPGLNTEAFF. The V and J genes are TRBV19 and TRBJ1-1, with D possibly being TRBD1 (5 bases). Germline V gene sequence: CDR1 LNHDA, CDR2 SQIVND (reference sequence). V was trimmed by 7 bases and J by 0 bases, leaving 12 bases between them. This CDR3 comprises 14 residues.

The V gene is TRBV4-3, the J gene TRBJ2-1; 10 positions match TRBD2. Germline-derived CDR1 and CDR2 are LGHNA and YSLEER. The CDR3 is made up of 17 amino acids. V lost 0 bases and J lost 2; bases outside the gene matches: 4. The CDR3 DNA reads TGCGCCAGCAGCCAAGAGGGAGCGGGAGGGCCCTACAATGAGCAGTTCTTC. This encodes CASSQEGAGGPYNEQFF.

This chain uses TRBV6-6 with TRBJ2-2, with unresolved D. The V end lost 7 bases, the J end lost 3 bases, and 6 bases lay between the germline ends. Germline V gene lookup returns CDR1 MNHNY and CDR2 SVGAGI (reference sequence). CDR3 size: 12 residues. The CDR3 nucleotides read TGTGCCAGCAATGGACACACCGGGGAGCTGTTTTTT. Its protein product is CASNGHTGELFF.

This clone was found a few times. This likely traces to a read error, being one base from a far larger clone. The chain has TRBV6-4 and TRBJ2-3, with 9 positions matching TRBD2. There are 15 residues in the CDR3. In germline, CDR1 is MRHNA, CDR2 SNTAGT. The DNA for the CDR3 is TGTGCCAGCAGTGACTCTAGCGGGAGCACAGGTACGCAGTATTTT. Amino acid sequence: CASSDSSGSTGTQYF.

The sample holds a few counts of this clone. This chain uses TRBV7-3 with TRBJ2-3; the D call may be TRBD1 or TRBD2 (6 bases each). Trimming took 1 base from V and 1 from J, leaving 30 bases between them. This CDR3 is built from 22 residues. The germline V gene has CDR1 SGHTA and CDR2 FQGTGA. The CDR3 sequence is CASSLRGGLASVARSGTDTQYF. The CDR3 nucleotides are TGTGCCAGCAGCTTAAGAGGGGGGTTAGCCTCAGTCGCCCGCAGCGGCACAGATACGCAGTATTTT.

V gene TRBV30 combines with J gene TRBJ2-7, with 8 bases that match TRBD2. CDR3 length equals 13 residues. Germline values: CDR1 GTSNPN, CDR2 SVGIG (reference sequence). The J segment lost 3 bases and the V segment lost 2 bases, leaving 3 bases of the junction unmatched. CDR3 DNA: TGTGCCTGGAGTTCCCGGGAGGGCTACGAGCAGTACTTC. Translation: CAWSSREGYEQYF.

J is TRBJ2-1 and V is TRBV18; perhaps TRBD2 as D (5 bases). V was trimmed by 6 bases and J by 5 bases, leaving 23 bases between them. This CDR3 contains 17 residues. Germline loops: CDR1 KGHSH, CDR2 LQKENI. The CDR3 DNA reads TGTGCCAGCTCCCCTCTGTCCGGTACTAGACAAGACAATGAGCAGTTCTTC. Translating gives CASSPLSGTRQDNEQFF.

As DNA, the CDR3 is TGTGCCAGCAGTGAAGTTTCGGAAGGAGTAAAACTGTTTTTT. Translated, it gives CASSEVSEGVKLFF. The V call is TRBV2, the J call TRBJ1-4; D remains ambiguous. Trimming cost V 1 base and J 10 bases, with 13 bases left between them. Looked up from germline, CDR1 is SNHLY and CDR2 is FYNNEI. The CDR3 has 14 residues.

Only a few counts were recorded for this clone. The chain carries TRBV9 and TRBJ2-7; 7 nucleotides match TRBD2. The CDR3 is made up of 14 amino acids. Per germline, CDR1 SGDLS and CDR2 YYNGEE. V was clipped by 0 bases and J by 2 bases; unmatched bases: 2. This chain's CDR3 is CASSVGAGAYEQYF. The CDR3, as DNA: TGTGCCAGCAGCGTAGGGGCGGGGGCCTACGAGCAGTACTTC.

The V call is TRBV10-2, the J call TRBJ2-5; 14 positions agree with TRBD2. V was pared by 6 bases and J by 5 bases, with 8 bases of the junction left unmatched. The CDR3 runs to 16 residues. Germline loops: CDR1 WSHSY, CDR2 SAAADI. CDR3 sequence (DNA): TGCGCCAGCAGCGCAACGACTAGCGGGAGGGGTGAGACCCAGTACTTC. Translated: CASSATTSGRGETQYF.

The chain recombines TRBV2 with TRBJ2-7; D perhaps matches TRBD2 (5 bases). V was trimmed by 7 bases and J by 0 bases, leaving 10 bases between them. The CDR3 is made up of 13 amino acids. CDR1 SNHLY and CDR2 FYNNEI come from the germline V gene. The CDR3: CASTVRGSYEQYF. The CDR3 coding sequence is TGTGCCAGCACGGTACGGGGCTCCTACGAGCAGTACTTC.

The CDR3 spells CASSPFATNEKLFF. The CDR3 nucleotides are TGTGCCAGCAGCCCATTTGCAACTAATGAAAAACTGTTTTTT. The V gene is TRBV7-6, the J gene TRBJ1-4; D is unresolved. Germline values: CDR1 SGHVS, CDR2 FNYEAQ. The CDR3 extends over 14 amino acids. V lost 5 bases and J lost 0, with 7 bases in between.

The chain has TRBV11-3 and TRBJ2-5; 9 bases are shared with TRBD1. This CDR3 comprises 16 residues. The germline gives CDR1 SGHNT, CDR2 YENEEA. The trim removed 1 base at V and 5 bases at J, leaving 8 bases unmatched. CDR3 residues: CASSLGRDRVRETQYF. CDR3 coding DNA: TGTGCCAGCAGCTTAGGACGGGACAGGGTCCGGGAGACCCAGTACTTC.

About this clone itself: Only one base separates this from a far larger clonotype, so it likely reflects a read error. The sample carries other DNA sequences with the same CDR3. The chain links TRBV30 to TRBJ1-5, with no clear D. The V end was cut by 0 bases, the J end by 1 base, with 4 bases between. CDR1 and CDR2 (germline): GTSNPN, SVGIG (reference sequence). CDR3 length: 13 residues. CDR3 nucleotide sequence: TGTGCCTGGAGTGTGCAGAGCAATCAGCCCCAGCATTTT. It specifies CAWSVQSNQPQHF.

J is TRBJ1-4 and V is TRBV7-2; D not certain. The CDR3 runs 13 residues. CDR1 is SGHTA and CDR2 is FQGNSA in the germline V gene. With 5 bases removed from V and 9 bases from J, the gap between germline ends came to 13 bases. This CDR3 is CASSVNLAKKLFF. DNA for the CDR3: TGTGCCAGCAGCGTCAATTTAGCCAAAAAACTGTTTTTT.

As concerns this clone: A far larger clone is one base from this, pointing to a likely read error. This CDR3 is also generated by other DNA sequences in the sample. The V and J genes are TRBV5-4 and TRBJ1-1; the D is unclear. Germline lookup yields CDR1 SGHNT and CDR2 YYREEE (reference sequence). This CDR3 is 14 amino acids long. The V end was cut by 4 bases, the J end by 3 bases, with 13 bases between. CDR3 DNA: TGTGCCAGCAGCAATATAGTGGTTGACACTGAAGCTTTCTTT. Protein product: CASSNIVVDTEAFF.

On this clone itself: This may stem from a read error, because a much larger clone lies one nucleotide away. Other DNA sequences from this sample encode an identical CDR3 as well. In nucleotides, the CDR3 is TGTGCCAGCAGACGTCCAGACATAACCGGGGAGCTGTTTTTT. The encoded protein is CASRRPDITGELFF. This rearrangement joins TRBV28 to TRBJ2-2; D call uncertain. Germline values: CDR1 MDHEN, CDR2 SYDVKM. Between the trimmed V and J ends, which lost 6 bases and 5 bases, there was a span of 13 bases. This CDR3 has 14 amino acids.

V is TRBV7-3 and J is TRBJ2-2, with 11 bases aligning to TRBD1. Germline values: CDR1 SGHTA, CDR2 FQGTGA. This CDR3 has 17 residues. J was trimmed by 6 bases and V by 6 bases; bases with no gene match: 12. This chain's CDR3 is CASRPQPLGQGAGELFF. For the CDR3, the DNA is TGTGCCAGCAGGCCTCAGCCCCTGGGACAGGGGGCCGGGGAGCTGTTTTTT.

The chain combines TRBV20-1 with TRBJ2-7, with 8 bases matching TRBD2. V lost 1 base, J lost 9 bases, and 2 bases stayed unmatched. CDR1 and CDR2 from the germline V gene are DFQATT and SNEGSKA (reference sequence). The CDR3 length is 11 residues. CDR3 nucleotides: TGCAGTGCTAGAGTGGGGACTAGGCAGTACTTC. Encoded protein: CSARVGTRQYF.

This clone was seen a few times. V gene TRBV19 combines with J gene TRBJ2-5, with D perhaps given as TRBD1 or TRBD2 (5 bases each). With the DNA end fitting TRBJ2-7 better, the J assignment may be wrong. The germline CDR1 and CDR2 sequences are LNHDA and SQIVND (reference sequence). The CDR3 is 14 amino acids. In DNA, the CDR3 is TGTGCCAGTAGTTGGGACCACACTTCCTACGAGCAGTACTTC. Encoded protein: CASSWDHTSYEQYF.